These T cell receptor beta chains were read from a single sample in a study of T-cell memory formation after mild COVID-19. MiXCR was run by TCRdb on the 5' RACE reads, yielding one entry per CDR3 protein. The data hold 450,000 or so distinct CDR3 sequences, with around a quarter observed a single time. The sequenced material came from PBMCs or a T cell subset sorted from them (not recorded which). All receptors derive from an adult woman who had mild COVID-19 (a few samples of this study predate the infection). Cell type and time point are not known. The CDR3 runs from the conserved cysteine through the conserved F or W. Each record gives: CDR3 protein, clone size, CDR3 length, V gene, J gene. Rows give clone size only sometimes, using once, few, many, or a class for an expanded clone.

CASSRGTGSNEQFF	.	14	TRBV4-2	TRBJ2-1
CASGQGNDEQYF	.	12	TRBV5-6	TRBJ2-7
CATRGTPNYNEQFF	.	14	TRBV3-1	TRBJ2-1
CATKIRQGAGETQYF	.	15	TRBV6-2/TRBV6-3	TRBJ2-5
CSVEDGFYATGVTDTQYF	few	18	TRBV29-1	TRBJ2-3
CASSVGTGRGYEQYF	.	15	TRBV5-1	TRBJ2-7
CASSPELSYNEQFF	.	14	TRBV4-2	TRBJ2-1
CSARVTSNEKLFF	.	13	TRBV20-1	TRBJ1-4
CASSLAAPNTEAFF	many	14	TRBV5-1	TRBJ1-1
CASSTGSGAYEQYF	.	14	TRBV27	TRBJ2-7
CASSLVQDLTEAFF	.	14	TRBV7-2	TRBJ1-1
CASTRLESSYNEQFF	.	15	TRBV6-2/TRBV6-3	TRBJ2-1
CATQWDQTTYEQYF	many	14	TRBV6-6	TRBJ2-7
CASSTRLVESDTQYF	.	15	TRBV27	TRBJ2-3
CASLISGTDTQYF	.	13	TRBV11-3	TRBJ2-3
CASSFTTSGYEQYF	.	14	TRBV7-2	TRBJ2-7
CASSQAAPKAKNIQYF	.	16	TRBV23-1	TRBJ2-4
CASSAGTGGADTQYF	.	15	TRBV12-3/TRBV12-4	TRBJ2-3
CASSFETNGYTF	many	12	TRBV12-3/TRBV12-4	TRBJ1-2
CASSLDVRKETQYF	few	14	TRBV7-2	TRBJ2-5
CASSLAGEGGYNEQFF	.	16	TRBV5-5	TRBJ2-1
CASSPGLAGGSSSYNEQFF	few	19	TRBV7-8	TRBJ2-1
CASSPGTGYNEQFF	many	14	TRBV6-5	TRBJ2-1
CASSDLGPSSYEQYF	.	15	TRBV2	TRBJ2-7
CASSSETGAYEQYF	few	14	TRBV19	TRBJ2-7
CSAIRSVAGKTQYF	.	14	TRBV20-1	TRBJ2-5
CASSVGPLRETQYF	.	14	TRBV9	TRBJ2-5
CASSYLAGTTDTQYF	.	15	TRBV6-2/TRBV6-3	TRBJ2-3
CASSQRGYGYTF	.	12	TRBV3-1	TRBJ1-2
CASSLGYGENAKNIQYF	.	17	TRBV7-9	TRBJ2-4